The clone carrying this TCR beta chain was found many times. Antigen specificity is unknown. Researchers used genomic DNA as the template to profile TCR beta VDJ and CDR3. MiXCR, run by TCRdb on the reads, gives a single entry per CDR3 protein. The sample contains hundreds of thousands of distinct CDR3 sequences, 65% to 80% of which appear only once. The germline V gene has CDR1 MNHEY and CDR2 SVGEGT. V lost 6 bases and J 3 bases, leaving 6 bases between the germline ends. The CDR3 is made up of 11 amino acids. These data originate in a study of CD8+CD57+ T cells in acquired aplastic anemia. Across the whole study: Sorting CD4+ and CD8+ cells gave DNA averaging 3.2 ug. In CD4+ cells, healthy donors produced an average of about 10 million reads. Study-level findings and limits: Patients and controls shared just under 30 CD8+ CDR3 sequences, highly expressed in patients.

This TCR was recovered from a human donor in good health, serving as a control. The V and J genes are TRBV6-2 or TRBV6-3 and TRBJ2-7; a weak D match, TRBD1 (6 bases). The material sequenced was sorted CD4+, CD8+, or CD8+CD57+ T cells (not recorded which) from PBMCs. CDR3: CASRGHYEQYF. CDR3 bases: TGTGCCAGCAGGGGACACTACGAGCAGTACTTC.